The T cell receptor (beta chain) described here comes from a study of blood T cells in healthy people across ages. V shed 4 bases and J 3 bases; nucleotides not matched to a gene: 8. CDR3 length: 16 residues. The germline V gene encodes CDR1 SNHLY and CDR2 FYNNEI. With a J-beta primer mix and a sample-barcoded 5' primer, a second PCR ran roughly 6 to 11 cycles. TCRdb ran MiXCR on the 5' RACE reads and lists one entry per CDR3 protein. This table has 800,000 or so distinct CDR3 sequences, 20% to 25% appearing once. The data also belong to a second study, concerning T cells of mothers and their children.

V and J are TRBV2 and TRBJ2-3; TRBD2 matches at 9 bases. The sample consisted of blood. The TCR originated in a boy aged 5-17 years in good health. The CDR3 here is CASSVVAGGITDTQYF. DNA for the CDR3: TGTGCCAGCAGTGTCGTCGCGGGAGGGATAACAGATACGCAGTATTTT.